This paragraph covers one T cell receptor beta chain sequence. Using immunoSEQ multiplex PCR, the repertoire was profiled, and TCRdb retains in-frame clones only, with some absent. The table lists over 55,000 clones, 88% of them singletons. The sample belongs to a study of OX40 agonist ivuxolimab in advanced cancers. The CDR3 loop spans 13 amino acids. V was trimmed by 1 base and J by 4 bases, leaving 7 bases between them. Per germline, CDR1 MNHEY and CDR2 SMNVEV (reference sequence). This receptor was identified in an adult with an advanced solid tumor such as melanoma, head and neck, liver or kidney cancer. The material was CD4+ or CD8+ T cells sorted from blood, obtained in a trial of the OX40 agonist ivuxolimab. The chain uses TRBV27 and TRBJ2-5; D is undetermined. The CDR3 coding sequence is TGTGCCAGCAGTTTATTCGGGTTAGAGACCCAGTACTTC. Translating gives CASSLFGLETQYF.